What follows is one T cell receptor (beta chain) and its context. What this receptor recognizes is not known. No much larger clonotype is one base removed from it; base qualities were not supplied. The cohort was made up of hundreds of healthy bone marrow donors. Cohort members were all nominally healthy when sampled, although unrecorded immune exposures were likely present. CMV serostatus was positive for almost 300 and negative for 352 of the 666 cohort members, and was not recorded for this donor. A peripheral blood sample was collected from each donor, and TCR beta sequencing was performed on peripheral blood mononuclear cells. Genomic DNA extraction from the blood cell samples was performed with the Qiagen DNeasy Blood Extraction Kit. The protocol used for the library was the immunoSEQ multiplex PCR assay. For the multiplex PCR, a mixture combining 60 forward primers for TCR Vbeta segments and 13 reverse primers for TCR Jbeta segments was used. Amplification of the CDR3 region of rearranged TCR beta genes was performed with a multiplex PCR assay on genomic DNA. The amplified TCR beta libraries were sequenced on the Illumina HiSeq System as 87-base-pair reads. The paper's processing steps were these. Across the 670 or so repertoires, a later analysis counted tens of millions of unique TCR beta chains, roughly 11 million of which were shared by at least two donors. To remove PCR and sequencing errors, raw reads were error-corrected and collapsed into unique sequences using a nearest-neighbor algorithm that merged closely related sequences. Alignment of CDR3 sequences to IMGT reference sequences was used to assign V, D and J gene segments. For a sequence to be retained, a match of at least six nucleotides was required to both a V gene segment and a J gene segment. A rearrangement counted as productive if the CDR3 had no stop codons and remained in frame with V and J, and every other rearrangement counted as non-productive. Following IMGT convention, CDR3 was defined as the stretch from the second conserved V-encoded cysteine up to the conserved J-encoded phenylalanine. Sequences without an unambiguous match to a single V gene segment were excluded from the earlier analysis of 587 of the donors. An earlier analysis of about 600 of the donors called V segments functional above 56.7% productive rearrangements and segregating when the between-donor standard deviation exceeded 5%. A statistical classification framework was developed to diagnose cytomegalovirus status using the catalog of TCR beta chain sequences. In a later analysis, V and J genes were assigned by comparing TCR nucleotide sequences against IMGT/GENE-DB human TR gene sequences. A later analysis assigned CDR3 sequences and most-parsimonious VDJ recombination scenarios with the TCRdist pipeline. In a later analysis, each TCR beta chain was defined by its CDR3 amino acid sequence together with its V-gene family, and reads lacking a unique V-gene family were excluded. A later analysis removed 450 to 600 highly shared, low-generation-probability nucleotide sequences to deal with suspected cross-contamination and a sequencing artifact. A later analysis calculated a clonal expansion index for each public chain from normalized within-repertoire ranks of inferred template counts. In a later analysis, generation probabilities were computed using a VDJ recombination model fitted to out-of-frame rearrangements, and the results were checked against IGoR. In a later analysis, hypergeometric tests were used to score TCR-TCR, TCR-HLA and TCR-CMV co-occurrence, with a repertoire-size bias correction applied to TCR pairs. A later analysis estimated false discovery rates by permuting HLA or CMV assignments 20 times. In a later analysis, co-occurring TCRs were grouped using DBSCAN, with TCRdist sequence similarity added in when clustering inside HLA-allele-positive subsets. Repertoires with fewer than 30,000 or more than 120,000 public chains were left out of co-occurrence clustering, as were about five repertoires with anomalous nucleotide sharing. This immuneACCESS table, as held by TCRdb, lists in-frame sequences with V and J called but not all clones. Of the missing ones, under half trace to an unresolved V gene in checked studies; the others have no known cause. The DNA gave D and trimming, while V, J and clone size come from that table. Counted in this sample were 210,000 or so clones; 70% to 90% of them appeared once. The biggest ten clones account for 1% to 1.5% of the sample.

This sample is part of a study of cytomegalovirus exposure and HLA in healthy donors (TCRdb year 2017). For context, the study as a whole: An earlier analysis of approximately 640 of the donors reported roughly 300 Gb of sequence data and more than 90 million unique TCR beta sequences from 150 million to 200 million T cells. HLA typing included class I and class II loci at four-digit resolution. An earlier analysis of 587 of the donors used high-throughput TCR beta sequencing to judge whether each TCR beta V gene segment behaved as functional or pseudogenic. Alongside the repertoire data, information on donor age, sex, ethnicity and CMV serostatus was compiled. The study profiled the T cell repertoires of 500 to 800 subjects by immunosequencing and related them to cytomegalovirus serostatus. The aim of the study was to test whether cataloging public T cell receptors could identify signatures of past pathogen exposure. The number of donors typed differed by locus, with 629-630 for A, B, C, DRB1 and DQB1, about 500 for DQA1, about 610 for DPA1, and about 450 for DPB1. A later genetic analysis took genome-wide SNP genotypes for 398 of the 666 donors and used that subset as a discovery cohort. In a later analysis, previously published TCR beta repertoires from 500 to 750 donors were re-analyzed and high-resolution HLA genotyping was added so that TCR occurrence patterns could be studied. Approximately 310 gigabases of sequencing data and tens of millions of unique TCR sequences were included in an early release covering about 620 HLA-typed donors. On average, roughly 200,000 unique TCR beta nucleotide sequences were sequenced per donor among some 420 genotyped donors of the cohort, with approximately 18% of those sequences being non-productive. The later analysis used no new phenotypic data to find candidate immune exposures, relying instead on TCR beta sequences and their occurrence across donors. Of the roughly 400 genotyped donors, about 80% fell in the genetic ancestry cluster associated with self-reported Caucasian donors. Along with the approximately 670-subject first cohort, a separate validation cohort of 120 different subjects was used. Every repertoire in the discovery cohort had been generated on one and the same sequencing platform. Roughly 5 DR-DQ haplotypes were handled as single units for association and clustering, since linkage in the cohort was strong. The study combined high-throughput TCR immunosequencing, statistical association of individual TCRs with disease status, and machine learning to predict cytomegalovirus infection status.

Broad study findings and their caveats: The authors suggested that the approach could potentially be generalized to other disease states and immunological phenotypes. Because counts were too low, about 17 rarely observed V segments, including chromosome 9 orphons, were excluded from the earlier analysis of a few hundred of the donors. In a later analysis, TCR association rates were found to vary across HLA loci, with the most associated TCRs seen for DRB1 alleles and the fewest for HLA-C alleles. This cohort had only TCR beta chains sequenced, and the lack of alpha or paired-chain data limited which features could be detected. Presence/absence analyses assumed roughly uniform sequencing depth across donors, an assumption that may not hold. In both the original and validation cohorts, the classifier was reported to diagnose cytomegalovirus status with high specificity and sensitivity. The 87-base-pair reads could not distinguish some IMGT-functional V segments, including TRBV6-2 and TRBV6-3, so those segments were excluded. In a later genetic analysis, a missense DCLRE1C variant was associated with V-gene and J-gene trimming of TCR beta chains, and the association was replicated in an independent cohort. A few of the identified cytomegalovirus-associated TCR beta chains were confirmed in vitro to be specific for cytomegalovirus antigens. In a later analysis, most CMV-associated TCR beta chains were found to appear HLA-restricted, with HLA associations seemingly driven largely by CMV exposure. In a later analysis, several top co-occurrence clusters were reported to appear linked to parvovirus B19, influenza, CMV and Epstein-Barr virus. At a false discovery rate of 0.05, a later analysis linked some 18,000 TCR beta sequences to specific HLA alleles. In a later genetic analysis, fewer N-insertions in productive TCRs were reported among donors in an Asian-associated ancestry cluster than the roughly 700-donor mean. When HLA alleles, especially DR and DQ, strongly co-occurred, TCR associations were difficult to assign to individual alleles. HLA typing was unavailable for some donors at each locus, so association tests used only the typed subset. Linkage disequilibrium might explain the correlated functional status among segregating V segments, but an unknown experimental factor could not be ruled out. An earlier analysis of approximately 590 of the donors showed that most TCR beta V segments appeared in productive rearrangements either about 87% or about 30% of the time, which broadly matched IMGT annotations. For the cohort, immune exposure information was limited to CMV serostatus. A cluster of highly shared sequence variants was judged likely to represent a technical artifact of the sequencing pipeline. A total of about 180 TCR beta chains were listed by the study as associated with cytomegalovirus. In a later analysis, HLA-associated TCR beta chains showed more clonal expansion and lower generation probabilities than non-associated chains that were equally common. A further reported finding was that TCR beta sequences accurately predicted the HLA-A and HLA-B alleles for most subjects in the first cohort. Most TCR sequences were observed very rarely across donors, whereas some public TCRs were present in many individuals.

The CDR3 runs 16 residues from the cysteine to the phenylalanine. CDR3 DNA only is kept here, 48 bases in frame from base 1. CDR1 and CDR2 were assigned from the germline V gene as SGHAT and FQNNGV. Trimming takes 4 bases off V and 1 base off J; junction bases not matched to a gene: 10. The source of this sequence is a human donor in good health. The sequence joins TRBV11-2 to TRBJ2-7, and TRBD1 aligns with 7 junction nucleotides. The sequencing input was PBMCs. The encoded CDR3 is CASSSLGTAISYEQYF. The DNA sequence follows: TGTGCCAGCAGCTCCCTAGGGACAGCTATTTCCTACGAGCAGTACTTC. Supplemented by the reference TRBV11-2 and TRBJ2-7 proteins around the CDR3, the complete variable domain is EAGVAQSPRYKIIEKRQSVAFWCNPISGHATLYWYQQILGQGPKLLIQFQNNGVVDDSQLPKDRFSAERLKGVDSTLKIQPAKLEDSAVYLCASSSLGTAISYEQYFGPGTRLTVT.